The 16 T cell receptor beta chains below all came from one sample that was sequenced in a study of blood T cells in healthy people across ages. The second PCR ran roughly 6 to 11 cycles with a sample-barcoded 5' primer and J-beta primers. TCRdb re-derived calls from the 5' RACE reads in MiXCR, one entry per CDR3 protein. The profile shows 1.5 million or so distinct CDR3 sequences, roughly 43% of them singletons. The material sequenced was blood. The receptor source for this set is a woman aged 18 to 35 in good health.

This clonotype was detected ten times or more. The CDR3 here is CASSFSGVGDTQYF. CDR3 coding DNA: TGTGCCAGCAGTTTCTCGGGGGTGGGGGATACGCAGTATTTT. The J gene is TRBJ2-3, the V gene TRBV27; perhaps TRBD2 as D (6 bases). The V gene's germline CDR1 is MNHEY and CDR2 SMNVEV (reference sequence). The CDR3 is 14 amino acids. The germline V and J ends were trimmed by 3 bases and 6 bases, with 13 bases remaining between them.

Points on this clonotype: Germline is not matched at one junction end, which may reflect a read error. The CDR3 reads CVWSSDNYSNQPQHF. The CDR3 nucleotides are TGTGTCTGGAGCTCGGACAATTATAGCAATCAGCCCCAGCATTTT. This chain uses TRBV30 with TRBJ1-5, with D perhaps matching TRBD1 (5 bases). CDR1 and CDR2 (germline): GTSNPN, SVGIG (reference sequence). The CDR3 sequence is 15 residues long.

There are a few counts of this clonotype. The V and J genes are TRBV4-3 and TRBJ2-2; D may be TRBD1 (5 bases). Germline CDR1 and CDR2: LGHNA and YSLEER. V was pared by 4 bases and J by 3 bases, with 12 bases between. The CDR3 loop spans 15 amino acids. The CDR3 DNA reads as TGCGCCAGCAGCCTAAAAGCAGGGTACACCGGGGAGCTGTTTTTT. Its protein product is CASSLKAGYTGELFF.

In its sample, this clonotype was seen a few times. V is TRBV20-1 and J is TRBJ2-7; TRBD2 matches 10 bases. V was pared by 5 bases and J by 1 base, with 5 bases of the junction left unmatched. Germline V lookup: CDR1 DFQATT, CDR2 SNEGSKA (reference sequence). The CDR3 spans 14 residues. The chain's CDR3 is CSAETSGSSYEQYF. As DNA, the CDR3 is TGCAGTGCTGAGACTAGCGGGTCTTCCTACGAGCAGTACTTC.

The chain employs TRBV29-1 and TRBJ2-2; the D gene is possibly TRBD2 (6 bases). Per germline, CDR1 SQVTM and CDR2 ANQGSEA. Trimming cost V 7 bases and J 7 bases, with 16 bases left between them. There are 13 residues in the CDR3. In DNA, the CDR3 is TGCAGCGCTTGGCGGGAATTAGGCGGGGAGCTGTTTTTT. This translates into CSAWRELGGELFF.

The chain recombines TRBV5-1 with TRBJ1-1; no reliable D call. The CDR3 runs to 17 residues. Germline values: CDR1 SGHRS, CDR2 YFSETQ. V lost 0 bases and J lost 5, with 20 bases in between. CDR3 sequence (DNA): TGCGCCAGCAGCTTGGAGGCGTCGCGGGTGAATCGGACTGAAGCTTTCTTT. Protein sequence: CASSLEASRVNRTEAFF.

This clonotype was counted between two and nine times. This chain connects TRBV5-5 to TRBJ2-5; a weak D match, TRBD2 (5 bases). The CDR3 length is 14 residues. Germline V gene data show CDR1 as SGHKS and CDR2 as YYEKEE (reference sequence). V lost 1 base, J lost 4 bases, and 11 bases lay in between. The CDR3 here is CASSLPGSVETQYF. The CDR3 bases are TGTGCCAGCAGCTTGCCGGGTAGCGTAGAGACCCAGTACTTC.

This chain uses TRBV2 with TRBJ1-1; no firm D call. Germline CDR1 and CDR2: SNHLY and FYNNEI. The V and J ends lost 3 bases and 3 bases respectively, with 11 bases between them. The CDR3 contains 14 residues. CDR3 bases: TGTGCCAGCAGTGACCAGACCCGGTACACTGAAGCTTTCTTT. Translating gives CASSDQTRYTEAFF.

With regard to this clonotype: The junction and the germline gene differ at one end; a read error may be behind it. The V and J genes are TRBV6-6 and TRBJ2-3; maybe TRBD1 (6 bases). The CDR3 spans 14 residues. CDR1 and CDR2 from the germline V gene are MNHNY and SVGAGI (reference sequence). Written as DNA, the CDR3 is TGTGCCAGCAGTAACAGGGTGATCACAGATACGCGGTATTTT. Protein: CASSNRVITDTRYF.

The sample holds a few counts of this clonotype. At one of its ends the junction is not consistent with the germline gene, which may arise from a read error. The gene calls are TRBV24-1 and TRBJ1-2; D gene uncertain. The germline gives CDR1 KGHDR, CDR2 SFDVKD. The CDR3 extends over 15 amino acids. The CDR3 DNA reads TGTGCCACGAGTGATGGGTTCCTCGGTAACTATGGCTACACCTTC. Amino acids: CATSDGFLGNYGYTF.

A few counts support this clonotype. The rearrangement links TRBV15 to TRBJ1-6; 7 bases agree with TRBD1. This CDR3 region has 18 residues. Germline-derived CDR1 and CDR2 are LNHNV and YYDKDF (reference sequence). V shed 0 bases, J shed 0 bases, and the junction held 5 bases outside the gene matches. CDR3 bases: TGTGCCACCAGCAGAGATGGGGGACAGAGCTCCTATAATTCACCCCTCCACTTT. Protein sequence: CATSRDGGQSSYNSPLHF.

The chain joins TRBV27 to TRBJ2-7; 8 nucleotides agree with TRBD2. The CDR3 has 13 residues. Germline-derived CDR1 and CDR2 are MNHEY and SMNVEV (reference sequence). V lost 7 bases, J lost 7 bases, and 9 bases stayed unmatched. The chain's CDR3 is CASKRAGANEQYF. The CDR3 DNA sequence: TGTGCCAGCAAGCGAGCGGGGGCGAATGAGCAGTACTTC.

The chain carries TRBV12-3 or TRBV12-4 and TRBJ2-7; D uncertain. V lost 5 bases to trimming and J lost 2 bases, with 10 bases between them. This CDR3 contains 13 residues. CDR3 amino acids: CASSVLPTYEQYF. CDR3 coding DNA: TGTGCCAGCAGTGTCCTACCAACCTACGAGCAGTACTTC.

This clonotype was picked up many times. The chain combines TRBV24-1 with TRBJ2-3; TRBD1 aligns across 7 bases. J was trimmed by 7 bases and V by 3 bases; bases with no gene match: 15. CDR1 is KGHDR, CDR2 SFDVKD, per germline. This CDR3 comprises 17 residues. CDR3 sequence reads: CATSDKISTGKANTQYF. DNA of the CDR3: TGTGCCACCAGTGATAAAATTTCGACAGGGAAGGCGAATACGCAGTATTTT.

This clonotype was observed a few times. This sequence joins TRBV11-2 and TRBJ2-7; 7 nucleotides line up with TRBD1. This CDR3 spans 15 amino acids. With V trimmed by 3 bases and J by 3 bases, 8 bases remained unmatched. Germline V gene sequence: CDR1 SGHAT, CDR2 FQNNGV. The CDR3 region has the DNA TGTGCCAGCAGCTTGGACAGGACCTTAATCTACGAGCAGTACTTC. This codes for CASSLDRTLIYEQYF. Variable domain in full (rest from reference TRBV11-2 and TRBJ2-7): EAGVAQSPRYKIIEKRQSVAFWCNPISGHATLYWYQQILGQGPKLLIQFQNNGVVDDSQLPKDRFSAERLKGVDSTLKIQPAKLEDSAVYLCASSLDRTLIYEQYFGPGTRLTVT.

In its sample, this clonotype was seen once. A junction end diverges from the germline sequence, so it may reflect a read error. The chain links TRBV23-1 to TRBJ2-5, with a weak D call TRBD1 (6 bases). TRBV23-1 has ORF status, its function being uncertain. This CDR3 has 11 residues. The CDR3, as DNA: TGCGCCAGCGGTCAATCAGGGGAGCAGTACTTC. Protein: CASGQSGEQYF.